Each of the 5 T cell receptor beta chains below was sequenced from the same sample in a study of CD8 T cells in ankylosing spondylitis. General study results and limits: Blood from ankylosing spondylitis patients appeared to carry a characteristic roughly 8-variant TCR beta motif.

These receptors' targets are unknown. One entry per CDR3 protein, called by TCRdb with MiXCR from the 5' RACE reads. Among hundreds of thousands of distinct CDR3 sequences listed, roughly 25% were seen once. The sample taken for sequencing was blood, either unsorted or a sorted T cell fraction (not recorded which). All receptors come from a male donor with ankylosing spondylitis.

This clonotype occurred a few times. This rearrangement joins TRBV3-1 to TRBJ2-3; D unclear. The CDR3 runs 15 residues. CDR1 and CDR2 from the germline V gene are LGHDT and YNNKEL (reference sequence). V was clipped by 1 base and J by 4 bases, with 12 bases between them. The CDR3 nucleotides are TGTGCCAGCAGCCAAGTAAGCGCCCCCCCAGATACGCAGTATTTT. Protein: CASSQVSAPPDTQYF.

The chain combines TRBV7-8 with TRBJ2-5, with TRBD2 matching over 13 bases. J lost 3 bases, V lost 1 base, and 5 bases had no gene match. Germline lookup yields CDR1 SGHVS and CDR2 FQNEAQ. The CDR3 has 17 amino acids. CDR3 loop: CASSLVVGLAGEETQYF. The CDR3 nucleotides are TGTGCCAGCAGCTTAGTAGTAGGACTAGCGGGAGAAGAGACCCAGTACTTC.

The chain employs TRBV7-9 and TRBJ2-1; 8 bases line up with TRBD2. Germline loops: CDR1 SEHNR, CDR2 FQNEAQ (reference sequence). With 5 bases clipped from V and 2 bases from J, the junction kept 8 bases outside the gene matches. The length of the CDR3 is 16 residues. The CDR3 nucleotides read TGTGCCAGCAGCACACATACTAGCGGTACCTACAATGAGCAGTTCTTC. Protein: CASSTHTSGTYNEQFF.

This clonotype was seen a handful of times. V and J are TRBV12-3 or TRBV12-4 and TRBJ2-3; D is unclear. Trimming cost V 5 bases and J 0 bases, with 18 bases left between them. The CDR3 has 17 residues. DNA for the CDR3: TGTGCCAGCAGTCCTCTTGTTGACGGACCTAGCACAGATACGCAGTATTTT. This translates into CASSPLVDGPSTDTQYF.

A few counts support this clonotype. The chain recombines TRBV12-3 or TRBV12-4 with TRBJ1-5, with D possibly matching TRBD1 (5 bases). CDR3 length: 17 amino acids. V lost 2 bases and J 3 bases, leaving 17 bases between the germline ends. In DNA form, the CDR3 reads TGTGCCAGCAGTTTAATTGGCGGCCGAGGGGACAATCAGCCCCAGCATTTT. Its translation: CASSLIGGRGDNQPQHF.